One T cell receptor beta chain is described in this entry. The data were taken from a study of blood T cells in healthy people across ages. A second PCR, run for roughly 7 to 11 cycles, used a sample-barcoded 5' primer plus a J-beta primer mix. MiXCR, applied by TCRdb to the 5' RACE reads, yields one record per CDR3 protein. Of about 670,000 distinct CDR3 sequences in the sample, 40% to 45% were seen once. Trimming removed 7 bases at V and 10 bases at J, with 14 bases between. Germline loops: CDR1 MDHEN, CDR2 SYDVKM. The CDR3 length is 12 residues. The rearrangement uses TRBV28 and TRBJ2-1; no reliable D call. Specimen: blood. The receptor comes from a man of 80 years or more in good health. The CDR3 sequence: CASTPRKSEQFF. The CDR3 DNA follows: TGTGCCAGCACCCCCCGGAAATCCGAGCAGTTCTTC.